This TCR beta chain comes out of a study of blood T cell repertoires in COVID-19 (dated by TCRdb to the early 2020s). As for the study more broadly: The collaborator samples originated in the United States, Italy and Spain and spanned the acute and convalescent phases of COVID-19. The samples were drawn from the first 160 participants of the ongoing ImmuneRACE study and from some 1,300 subjects provided by 6 global collaborators. The repertoires were made available in a free public database intended to serve as a resource for research on the immune response to SARS-CoV-2. Sample metadata almost always included a de-identified subject ID, COVID-19 status, age in years and sex. Subjects who had been exposed to COVID-19, were actively infected with it, or had recovered from it provided the deeply sampled blood TCRbeta repertoires that made up the dataset. The material from the prospective study consisted of cDNA or gDNA derived from T cells, B-cell-depleted T cells, or PBMCs. HLA class I and class II types, where available, came from metadata supplied by the sample provider rather than from assay-based typing. Study-wide findings and limitations: The quantity of clinical and demographic metadata differed by source and by participant and was supplied without curation.

The count of this clone is one. No cognate antigen has been identified for it. No much larger clonotype is one base removed from it; base qualities were not supplied. The CDR3 goes from the cysteine to the phenylalanine over 16 residues. Only the CDR3 DNA is retained, 48 bases long and in frame from the first base. CDR1 MNHEY and CDR2 SVGAGI are derived from the germline V gene. The junction carries 9 bases between V and J, which are trimmed by 0 bases and 0 bases respectively. The collaborating institutions used their own protocols to collect whole blood in K2EDTA tubes. Collaborator samples were shipped for TCRbeta analysis as frozen whole blood, isolated PBMCs, or DNA extracted from either sample type. TCRbeta CDR3 regions were amplified from genomic DNA using the immunoSEQ Assay, a bias-controlled multiplex PCR. From the authors' description of their analysis: Nucleated cell counts per sample were estimated from amplification of reference gene primers within the assay. To quantify the absolute abundance of each unique TCRbeta CDR3 rearrangement, sequence reads were collapsed and filtered. Productive Simpson clonality was computed per sample as the square root of Simpson's diversity index over productive rearrangements. What TCRdb holds here is the immuneACCESS table cut down to in-frame rearrangements. Part of the clones is not present; checked against another copy, under half of the missing clones reflect an unresolved V gene, and the others are unexplained. That table supplies the V and J calls and clone size; D and trimming were determined from the DNA. The sample includes around 300,000 clones, with about 82% observed a single time. Around 7.8% of the sample is taken by the ten largest.

The V and J segments used are TRBV6-5 and TRBJ1-3; the D gene cannot be resolved reliably. The source is a human donor in a cohort sampled during active COVID-19. The sequenced sample was peripheral blood. The base sequence is TGTGCCAGCAGTTACTCAGCACCGAGCTCTGGAAACACCATATATTTT. It is translated as CASSYSAPSSGNTIYF.